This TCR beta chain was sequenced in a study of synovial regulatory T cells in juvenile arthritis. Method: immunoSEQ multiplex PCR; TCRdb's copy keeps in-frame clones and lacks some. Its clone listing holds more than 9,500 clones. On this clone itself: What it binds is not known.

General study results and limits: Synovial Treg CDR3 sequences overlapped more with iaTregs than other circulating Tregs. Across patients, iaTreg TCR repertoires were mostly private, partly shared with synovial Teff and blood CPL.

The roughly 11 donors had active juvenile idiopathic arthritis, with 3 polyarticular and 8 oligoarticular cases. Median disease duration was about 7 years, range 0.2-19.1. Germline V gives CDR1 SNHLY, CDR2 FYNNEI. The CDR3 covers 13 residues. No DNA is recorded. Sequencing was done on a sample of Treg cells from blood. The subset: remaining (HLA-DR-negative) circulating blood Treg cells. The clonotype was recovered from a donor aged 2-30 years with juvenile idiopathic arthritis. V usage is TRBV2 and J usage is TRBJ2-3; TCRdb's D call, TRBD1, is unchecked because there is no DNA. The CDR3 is CATSTGSTDTQYF. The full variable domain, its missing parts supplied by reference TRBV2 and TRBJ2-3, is EPEVTQTPSHQVTQMGQEVILRCVPISNHLYFYWYRQILGQKVEFLVSFYNNEISEKSEIFDDQFSVERPDGSNFTLKIRSTKLEDSAMYFCATSTGSTDTQYFGPGTRLTVL.